Each of the 9 T cell receptor beta chains below was sequenced from the same sample in a study of response to subunit inactivated influenza vaccine. TCRdb independently ran MiXCR on the RT-PCR reads; one entry per CDR3 protein. The sample has 180,000 or so distinct CDR3 sequences, approximately 12% seen once. This sample also appeared in a second study, on T cells expressing NK-cell markers. As that report states: Making the TCR beta cDNA relied on 5'RACE template switching with UMIs.

Sequencing was performed on CD8+ T cells sorted from PBMCs, taken approximately 12 days after vaccination. The receptors originated from a man aged 45-65 years who received an inactivated influenza vaccine.

In its sample, this clonotype was seen many times. The chain has TRBV29-1 and TRBJ2-2; D possibly corresponds to TRBD2 (5 bases). V lost 4 bases to trimming and J lost 4 bases, with 7 bases between them. In germline, CDR1 is SQVTM, CDR2 ANQGSEA. The CDR3 covers 12 residues. In DNA, the CDR3 is TGCAGCGTTGTGCGGGCCACCGGGGAGCTGTTTTTT. It encodes CSVVRATGELFF.

This clonotype was detected a few times. This rearrangement joins TRBV30 to TRBJ2-4; D not resolved. V was shortened by 3 bases and J by 6 bases, with 15 bases between the two germline ends. The CDR3 runs to 14 residues. Germline V gene lookup returns CDR1 GTSNPN and CDR2 SVGIG (reference sequence). This CDR3 reads CAWRRPGSLNIQYF. Here the CDR3 DNA reads TGTGCCTGGAGACGACCCGGGTCCCTAAACATTCAGTACTTC.

This clonotype has a handful of counts. The chain couples TRBV6-2 or TRBV6-3 to TRBJ2-7, with D maybe TRBD2 (6 bases). Germline CDR1 is MNHEY and CDR2 is SVGEGT. V was clipped by 10 bases and J by 5 bases, with 15 bases between them. This CDR3 contains 12 residues. Written as DNA, the CDR3 is TGTGCCACCATGGGGGGTGCCGACGAGCAGTACTTC. Translated: CATMGGADEQYF.

The chain joins TRBV7-2 to TRBJ2-1, with D perhaps being TRBD1 or TRBD2 (6 bases each). The germline V gene has CDR1 SGHTA and CDR2 FQGNSA. V was cut by 5 bases and J by 6 bases, with 17 bases left in between. The CDR3 totals 15 residues. CDR3 residues: CASSPWGQGGNEQFF. The CDR3 nucleotides are TGTGCCAGCAGCCCCTGGGGGCAGGGAGGCAATGAGCAGTTCTTC.

The V gene is TRBV20-1, the J gene TRBJ2-7; weak D call: TRBD2 (6 bases). V was shortened by 0 bases and J by 0 bases, with 9 bases between the two germline ends. Per the germline V gene, CDR1 is DFQATT and CDR2 is SNEGSKA (reference sequence). This CDR3 is 14 amino acids long. CDR3 coding DNA: TGCAGTGCTAGAGATTACGGGAGCTCCTACGAGCAGTACTTC. Its protein is CSARDYGSSYEQYF.

This clonotype turned up a few times. The chain links TRBV7-3 to TRBJ2-7, with no clear D. The CDR3 has 12 residues. Trimming removed 2 bases from V and 6 bases from J, with 8 bases in between. Germline lookup yields CDR1 SGHTA and CDR2 FQGTGA. The CDR3 DNA reads as TGTGCCAGCAGCTTAGGCAATGGCGAGCAGTACTTC. Protein: CASSLGNGEQYF.

The rearrangement uses TRBV7-6 and TRBJ2-1; 11 positions agree with TRBD2. CDR3 length equals 17 residues. V was clipped by 1 base and J by 8 bases; unmatched bases: 10. CDR1 is SGHVS, CDR2 FNYEAQ, per germline. The CDR3 bases are TGTGCCAGCAGCTTAGTTTCGATAGCGGGGGGGGTACATGAGCAGTTCTTC. It specifies CASSLVSIAGGVHEQFF. The full variable domain, in which reference TRBV7-6 and TRBJ2-1 provide the parts outside the CDR3, is GAGVSQSPRYKVTKRGQDVALRCDPISGHVSLYWYRQALGQGPEFLTYFNYEAQQDKSGLPNDRFSAERPEGSISTLTIQRTEQRDSAMYRCASSLVSIAGGVHEQFFGPGTRLTVL.

This clonotype came up a few times. V and J are TRBV2 and TRBJ1-1; D gene uncertain. The CDR3 extends over 12 amino acids. V was trimmed by 8 bases and J by 1 base, leaving 8 bases between them. CDR1 is SNHLY, CDR2 FYNNEI, per germline. CDR3 nucleotides: TGTGCCAGCCTTTGGGGGAACACTGAAGCTTTCTTT. Protein sequence: CASLWGNTEAFF.

V usage is TRBV9 and J usage is TRBJ2-1, with D tentatively TRBD2 (7 bases). The germline gives CDR1 SGDLS, CDR2 YYNGEE. The CDR3 covers 16 residues. The V gene lost 1 base and the J gene lost 2 bases, with 13 bases spanning the gap. The CDR3 here is CASSVSGGGAYNEQFF. CDR3 nucleotides: TGTGCCAGCAGCGTAAGTGGGGGGGGCGCCTACAATGAGCAGTTCTTC.